This T cell receptor beta chain was recovered during a study of beta chain features in type 1 diabetes. Germline CDR1 reads ENHRY; CDR2 reads SYGVKD. The CDR3 has 18 residues. V gave up 4 bases and J gave up 0 bases; unmatched junction bases: 12. In the case of this clone: Its antigen remains unknown.

Reverse transcribing all isolated RNA meant expressed TCRB transcripts were sequenced. Naive, central memory and regulatory T cell samples averaged about 3.57 million reads. Here immunoSEQ multiplex PCR was the method, and the copy in TCRdb shows in-frame clones only, minus some. The profile shows under 900,000 clones, 15% to 20% of them singletons. Findings and caveats of the study: VDJ junctions from patients with type 1 diabetes contained fewer insertions and more deletions.

Sorting of CD4+ naive, central memory, regulatory and stem cell-like memory cells was performed via CD45RO/CCR7/CD25/CD127/CD95/CD27. Purities over 95% were achieved in all sorted populations. This clonotype originated in a woman aged 18-29 years in good health. The J gene is TRBJ2-1, the V gene TRBV10-3, with 7 nucleotides matching TRBD2. The sample taken for sequencing was naive CD4+ T cells from blood. The CDR3 DNA is TGTGCCATCAGTGCACCCTCCGGCGGGAGTGGCTCCTACAATGAGCAGTTCTTC. This encodes CAISAPSGGSGSYNEQFF.